These 15 T cell receptor beta chains were all obtained from the same sample, sequenced in a study of control samples from healthy donors and cancer patients. The protocol was immunoSEQ multiplex PCR, while the TCRdb copy is restricted to in-frame clones and leaves out a portion. The sample shows some 130,000 clones, about 90% of them seen only once. Material for sequencing was blood. Receptors originate from a woman aged 45-59 years in good health.

The chain couples TRBV2 to TRBJ1-5, with 7 nucleotides matching TRBD1. The CDR3 consists of 15 residues. Germline CDR1 reads SNHLY; CDR2 reads FYNNEI. With 2 bases clipped from V and 2 bases from J, the junction kept 3 bases outside the gene matches. This chain's CDR3 is CASSERDRGNQPQHF. The DNA of the CDR3 is TGTGCCAGCAGTGAAAGAGACAGGGGCAATCAGCCCCAGCATTTT.

The rearrangement uses TRBV10-3 and TRBJ2-1, with 15 bases identical to TRBD2. Germline CDR1 is ENHRY and CDR2 is SYGVKD. The J segment lost 9 bases and the V segment lost 6 bases, leaving 15 bases of the junction unmatched. The CDR3 covers 18 residues. CDR3 protein: CAISPGTSGGPARGEQFF. DNA for the CDR3: TGTGCCATCAGCCCCGGGACTAGCGGGGGGCCGGCGAGGGGTGAGCAGTTCTTC.

This chain links TRBV10-3 with TRBJ1-1; no reliable D call. Germline lookup yields CDR1 ENHRY and CDR2 SYGVKD. The CDR3 covers 13 residues. The V end was cut by 4 bases, the J end by 2 bases, with 8 bases between. In DNA, the CDR3 is TGTGCCATCAGTGGGGAGGGAAACACTGAAGCTTTCTTT. It is translated as CAISGEGNTEAFF.

V and J are TRBV6-5 and TRBJ1-2; D gene unclear. The germline V gene encodes CDR1 MNHEY and CDR2 SVGAGI. The CDR3 is 14 amino acids. Trimming took 3 bases from V and 4 from J, leaving 12 bases between them. CDR3 in DNA: TGTGCCAGCAGTTATAACGCCCCCGGCTATGGCTACACCTTC. Protein: CASSYNAPGYGYTF.

This clone was counted between two and nine times. The chain is built from TRBV5-4 and TRBJ2-1; tentatively, D is TRBD2 (5 bases). V gave up 4 bases and J gave up 0 bases, with 11 bases separating them. CDR3 length: 15 amino acids. CDR1 is SGHNT and CDR2 is YYREEE in the germline V gene (reference sequence). The CDR3 loop is CASSRTGSSYNEQFF. In DNA form, the CDR3 reads TGTGCCAGCAGCCGGACGGGGAGCTCCTACAATGAGCAGTTCTTC.

V usage is TRBV11-2 and J usage is TRBJ2-3; 13 bases line up with TRBD2. The V gene end was trimmed by 4 bases and the J gene end by 5 bases; junction bases not matched to a gene: 6. Germline assignment: CDR1 SGHAT and CDR2 FQNNGV. This CDR3 is 16 amino acids long. The CDR3 DNA is TGTGCCAGCAGCTCCTCCCGGACTAGCGGGAGAGATACGCAGTATTTT. As protein: CASSSSRTSGRDTQYF.

This clone has a single count. The chain carries TRBV27 and TRBJ1-5, with D unclear. The V end lost 6 bases, the J end lost 3 bases, and 12 bases lay between the germline ends. The CDR3 length is 14 residues. Germline V CDR1 and CDR2: MNHEY, SMNVEV (reference sequence). CDR3 coding DNA: TGTGCCAGCAGGGACGGCCAAGTCAATCAGCCCCAGCATTTT. Translating it yields CASRDGQVNQPQHF.

The J gene is TRBJ1-3, the V gene TRBV19; D unresolved. The CDR3 covers 13 residues. From germline, CDR1 is LNHDA and CDR2 SQIVND (reference sequence). V was trimmed by 6 bases and J by 4 bases, leaving 10 bases between them. The chain's CDR3 is CASSELGGNTIYF. The CDR3 DNA reads as TGTGCCAGTAGCGAGTTGGGAGGAAACACCATATATTTT.

The chain employs TRBV28 and TRBJ2-7; 14 bases align to TRBD2. V lost 5 bases and J lost 4; bases outside the gene matches: 7. The CDR3 extends over 16 amino acids. Germline CDR1 is MDHEN and CDR2 is SYDVKM. CDR3 coding DNA: TGTGCCAGCAGTCTGGGACTAGCGGGAGATCGGTACGAGCAGTACTTC. Translated, it gives CASSLGLAGDRYEQYF.

The chain couples TRBV19 to TRBJ2-7; a possible D gene is TRBD2 (6 bases). V dropped 6 bases and J dropped 4 bases, with 13 bases sitting between them. Germline CDR1 LNHDA, CDR2 SQIVND (reference sequence). This CDR3 region has 13 residues. As DNA, the CDR3 is TGTGCCAGTAGGACTGGGGGGTCATACGAGCAGTACTTC. Residues: CASRTGGSYEQYF.

V is TRBV27 and J is TRBJ1-2; TRBD1 is a possible D gene (6 bases). The germline V gene encodes CDR1 MNHEY and CDR2 SMNVEV (reference sequence). V dropped 3 bases and J dropped 6 bases, with 14 bases sitting between them. The CDR3 runs to 14 residues. CDR3 region: CASSLIEGGNGYTF. CDR3 DNA sequence: TGTGCCAGCAGTTTGATTGAGGGGGGGAATGGCTACACCTTC.

The chain carries TRBV19 and TRBJ1-1; D perhaps matches TRBD1 (6 bases). With 6 bases removed from V and 3 bases from J, the gap between germline ends came to 17 bases. Germline-derived CDR1 and CDR2 are LNHDA and SQIVND (reference sequence). The CDR3 consists of 15 residues. CDR3 residues: CASSRGRRGDTEAFF. Here the CDR3 DNA reads TGTGCCAGTAGCCGCGGGCGCAGGGGTGACACTGAAGCTTTCTTT.

This chain connects TRBV15 to TRBJ2-7; tentatively, D is TRBD2 (6 bases). The CDR3 is 21 amino acids. CDR1 and CDR2 (germline): LNHNV, YYDKDF (reference sequence). With 2 bases removed from V and 0 bases from J, the gap between germline ends came to 29 bases. CDR3 region: CATSRPGRWLGTTASSYEQYF. The CDR3 nucleotides read TGTGCCACCAGCAGACCAGGGAGGTGGTTGGGTACGACCGCGAGCTCCTACGAGCAGTACTTC.

This chain joins TRBV5-1 and TRBJ2-2, with D uncertain. The germline V and J ends were trimmed by 1 base and 6 bases, with 7 bases remaining between them. This CDR3 contains 13 residues. CDR1 is SGHRS and CDR2 is YFSETQ in the germline V gene. CDR3 in DNA: TGCGCCAGCAGCTTGAGGGAATCCGGGGAGCTGTTTTTT. Encoded protein: CASSLRESGELFF.

The chain couples TRBV6-5 to TRBJ1-2; TRBD1 might be the D (6 bases). The CDR3 extends over 11 amino acids. Germline CDR1 reads MNHEY; CDR2 reads SVGAGI. V was shortened by 5 bases and J by 6 bases, with 7 bases between the two germline ends. The CDR3 DNA reads as TGTGCCAGCAGTACAGGGAATGGCTACACCTTC. Its translation: CASSTGNGYTF.